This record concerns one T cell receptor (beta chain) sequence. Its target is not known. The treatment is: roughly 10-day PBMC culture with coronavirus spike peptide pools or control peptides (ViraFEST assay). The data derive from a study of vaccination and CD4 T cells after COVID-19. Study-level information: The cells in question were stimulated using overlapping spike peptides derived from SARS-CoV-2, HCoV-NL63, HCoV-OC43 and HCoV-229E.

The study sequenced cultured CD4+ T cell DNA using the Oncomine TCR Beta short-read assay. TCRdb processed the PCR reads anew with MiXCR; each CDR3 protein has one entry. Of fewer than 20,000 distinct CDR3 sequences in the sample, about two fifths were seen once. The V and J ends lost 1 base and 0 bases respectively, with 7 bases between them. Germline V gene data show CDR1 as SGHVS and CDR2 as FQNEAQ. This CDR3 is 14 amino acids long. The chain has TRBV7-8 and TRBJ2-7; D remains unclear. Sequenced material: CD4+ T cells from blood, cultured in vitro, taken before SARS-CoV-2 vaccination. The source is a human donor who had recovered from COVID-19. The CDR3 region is CASSLEVGSYEQYF. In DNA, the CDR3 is TGTGCCAGCAGCTTAGAGGTAGGCTCCTACGAGCAGTACTTC.